Detailed here is one T cell receptor (beta chain). The CDR3 contains 16 residues. The germline gives CDR1 SGHRS, CDR2 YFSETQ. The ends lost 4 bases at V and 2 bases at J; junction bases unmatched: 4. The record originates from a study of identical twins. TCRdb redid the calling of the 5' RACE reads with MiXCR, one entry per CDR3 protein. The table lists around 250,000 distinct CDR3 sequences, over 9.5% of them singletons. In addition, the sample was reused for a study of yellow fever vaccine responses in identical twins.

This TCR came from a woman under 30 in good health. Material for sequencing was memory (CD45RO+) T cells sorted from blood. The chain uses TRBV5-1 and TRBJ2-2, with TRBD2 identical over 11 bases. The CDR3 coding sequence is TGCGCCAGCAGCCCTGGGACTAGCGGAAACACCGGGGAGCTGTTTTTT. This codes for CASSPGTSGNTGELFF.